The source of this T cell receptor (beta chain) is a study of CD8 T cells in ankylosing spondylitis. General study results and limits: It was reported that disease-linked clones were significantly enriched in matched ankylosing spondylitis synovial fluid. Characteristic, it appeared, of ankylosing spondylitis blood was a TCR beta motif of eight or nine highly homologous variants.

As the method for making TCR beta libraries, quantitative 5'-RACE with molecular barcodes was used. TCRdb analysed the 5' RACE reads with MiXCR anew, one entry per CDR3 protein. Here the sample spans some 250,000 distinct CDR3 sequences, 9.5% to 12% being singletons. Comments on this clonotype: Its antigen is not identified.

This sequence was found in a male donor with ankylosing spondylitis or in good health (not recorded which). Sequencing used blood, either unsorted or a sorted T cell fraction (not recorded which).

The CDR3, as DNA: TGTGCCAGCAGTGAGGGGGCCGGGGAGCTGTTTTTT. Protein: CASSEGAGELFF. The V gene is TRBV6-4, the J gene TRBJ2-2; D possibly matches TRBD1 or TRBD2 (5 bases each). V was shortened by 3 bases and J by 6 bases, with 5 bases between the two germline ends. Per germline, CDR1 MRHNA and CDR2 SNTAGT. The CDR3 totals 12 residues.